This T cell receptor (beta chain) was profiled in a study of post-analysis software for immune sequencing data. Study information: Several disease courses (relapsing-remitting, secondary progressive and progressive-relapsing) of multiple sclerosis were included.

Findings of the study overall: There was significantly lower normalized Chao1 diversity in multiple sclerosis patients than in controls.

On this clonotype itself: The antigen is undetermined.

The TCR beta cDNA libraries contained unique molecular identifiers. Out of 1 to 10 million T cells, 470,000 or so cDNA molecules were generated. Via MiXCR, TCRdb re-called the PCR reads, giving one row per CDR3 protein. The table shows 820,000 or so distinct CDR3 sequences, with about 53% occurring only once. The sample was blood. The clonotype comes from a girl aged 5 to 17 with multiple sclerosis.

CDR3 region: CSVATGLNTEAFF. The CDR3 region has the DNA TGCAGCGTTGCGACAGGGTTGAACACTGAAGCTTTCTTT. The chain links TRBV29-1 to TRBJ1-1; TRBD1 matches at 7 bases. The CDR3 has 13 amino acids. Per the germline V gene, CDR1 is SQVTM and CDR2 is ANQGSEA. J lost 0 bases, V lost 4 bases, and 2 bases had no gene match.